This T cell receptor (beta chain) derives from a study of T cell responses to AZD1222 COVID-19 vaccine. Study-level results: Females outnumbered males among donors, who were mostly white British; clonal diversity was possibly underestimated.

The sample holds one count of this clone. Its antigen is not known. Sequencing used immunoSEQ multiplex PCR; TCRdb keeps in-frame clones, though not all of them. The table records 90,000 to 120,000 clones, 70% to 90% of them present only once. Material: peripheral blood, obtained 28 days after the second AZD1222 dose. The source is an adult who received the AZD1222 COVID-19 vaccine.

The CDR3 DNA reads as TGTGCCAGCAGTGGATCCGGGAACGCACATACTCCGGTCAATGAGCAGTTCTTC. Translating gives CASSGSGNAHTPVNEQFF. This chain joins TRBV28 and TRBJ2-1, with TRBD2 as a possible D gene (5 bases). V was shortened by 5 bases and J by 6 bases, with 26 bases between the two germline ends. The CDR3 covers 18 residues. CDR1 is MDHEN, CDR2 SYDVKM, per germline.